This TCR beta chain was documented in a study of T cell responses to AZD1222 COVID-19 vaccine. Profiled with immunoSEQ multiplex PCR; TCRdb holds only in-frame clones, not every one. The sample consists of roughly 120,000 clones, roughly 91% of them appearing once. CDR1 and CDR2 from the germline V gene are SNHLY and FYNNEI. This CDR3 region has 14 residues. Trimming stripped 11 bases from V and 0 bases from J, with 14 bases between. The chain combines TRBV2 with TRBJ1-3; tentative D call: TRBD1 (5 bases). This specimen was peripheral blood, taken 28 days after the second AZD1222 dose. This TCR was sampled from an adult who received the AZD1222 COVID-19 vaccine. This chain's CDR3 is CAAPYQGSGNTIYF. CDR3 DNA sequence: TGTGCCGCACCTTACCAGGGCTCTGGAAACACCATATATTTT.